This TCR beta chain was identified in a study of T cells in Graves' hyperthyroidism and ophthalmopathy. Looking at the study overall: Prior to any treatment, at the point of initial diagnosis, peripheral blood was collected. The study, taken as a whole, reports: Ophthalmopathy onset followed model prediction by a median about 6.5 months.

This clonotype showed up many times. Its antigen is undetermined. The TCR beta CDR3 regions underwent amplification using RNA transcripts as the source. Carried out on the TCR CDR3, a first-round RT-PCR used the HTBI primer set. TCRdb re-derived calls from the multiplex PCR reads in MiXCR, one entry per CDR3 protein. Of about 640,000 distinct CDR3 sequences listed, about 20% are singletons. The receptor was derived from a man aged 25 to 40 with Graves' ophthalmopathy. Sample: blood.

CDR3 DNA: TGTGCCAGCAGCTTACTGGGACTAGCGGGAGGAGCAGATACGCAGTATTTT. This translates into CASSLLGLAGGADTQYF. V is TRBV7-9 and J is TRBJ2-3; TRBD2 matches 15 bases. Per germline, CDR1 SEHNR and CDR2 FQNEAQ (reference sequence). The CDR3 runs to 17 residues. V was pared by 2 bases and J by 4 bases, with 4 bases of the junction left unmatched.